Each of the 25 T cell receptor beta chains below was sequenced from the same sample in a study of cytomegalovirus exposure and HLA in healthy donors. Generated by immunoSEQ multiplex PCR, the TCRdb table keeps only in-frame clones and is missing some. In the table there are about 150,000 clones, around nine tenths of which are singletons. The sample taken for sequencing was PBMCs. The receptor set was obtained from a man aged 18 to 30 in good health and CMV-seronegative.

The chain employs TRBV27 and TRBJ1-4, with 7 bases that match TRBD1. The germline V gene encodes CDR1 MNHEY and CDR2 SMNVEV (reference sequence). Trimming took 5 bases from V and 10 from J; bases not matched to a gene: 10. The CDR3 consists of 14 residues. CDR3 residues: CASSPSRGPGKLFF. The CDR3 DNA reads TGTGCCAGCAGTCCTTCGAGGGGGCCCGGAAAACTGTTTTTT.

The genes are TRBV27 and TRBJ2-5; a possible D gene is TRBD1 (5 bases). V was cut by 4 bases and J by 0 bases, with 15 bases left in between. The CDR3 length is 16 residues. Looked up from germline, CDR1 is MNHEY and CDR2 is SMNVEV (reference sequence). CDR3 amino acids: CASSSTGPLNQETQYF. The CDR3, as DNA: TGTGCCAGCAGTTCAACAGGACCCTTGAACCAAGAGACCCAGTACTTC.

This rearrangement joins TRBV2 to TRBJ1-5, with D hard to call. Germline CDR1 is SNHLY and CDR2 is FYNNEI. The germline V and J ends were trimmed by 7 bases and 6 bases, with 16 bases remaining between them. The CDR3 has 14 residues. The CDR3 DNA sequence: TGTGCCAGCACCCCGGGGAGGGTTGGTCAGCCCCAGCATTTT. Amino acid sequence: CASTPGRVGQPQHF.

This chain links TRBV6-5 with TRBJ1-1, with D uncertain. Germline CDR1 reads MNHEY; CDR2 reads SVGAGI. V lost 5 bases, J lost 1 base, and 14 bases lay in between. The CDR3 length is 15 residues. The CDR3 coding sequence is TGTGCCAGCAGTAGATACCCGGGAACGAACACTGAAGCTTTCTTT. Its protein is CASSRYPGTNTEAFF.

This chain uses TRBV20-1 with TRBJ1-2, with D hard to call. Trimming pared 7 bases from V and 8 bases from J, leaving 14 bases between. Germline assignment: CDR1 DFQATT and CDR2 SNEGSKA (reference sequence). The CDR3 sequence is 11 residues long. The CDR3 nucleotides are TGCAGTGTATTTAACAGCGGCGGCTACACCTTC. As protein: CSVFNSGGYTF.

The rearrangement links TRBV6-1 to TRBJ1-5; TRBD1 might be the D (6 bases). Trimming left V 5 bases short and J 3 bases short, with 11 bases between. The CDR3 is made up of 14 amino acids. In germline, CDR1 is MNHNS, CDR2 SASEGT. In DNA form, the CDR3 reads TGTGCCAGCAGTAGGGGACACCCCAATCAGCCCCAGCATTTT. Protein: CASSRGHPNQPQHF.

The chain couples TRBV7-9 to TRBJ2-5; 8 nucleotides match TRBD2. The junction had 8 bases not matched to a gene; V was cut back by 3 bases and J by 5 bases. The CDR3 is 15 residues long. The germline V gene encodes CDR1 SEHNR and CDR2 FQNEAQ (reference sequence). CDR3 in amino acids: CASSFGTSFLETQYF. CDR3 coding DNA: TGTGCCAGCAGCTTCGGGACTAGTTTTCTTGAGACCCAGTACTTC.

This sequence joins TRBV7-8 and TRBJ2-1; perhaps TRBD2 as D (6 bases). The CDR3 is 14 amino acids. V dropped 8 bases and J dropped 5 bases, with 16 bases sitting between them. Germline V gene data show CDR1 as SGHVS and CDR2 as FQNEAQ. CDR3 loop: CASPSGTGDNEQFF. As DNA, the CDR3 is TGTGCCAGCCCTTCCGGGACTGGAGACAATGAGCAGTTCTTC.

The chain couples TRBV6-5 to TRBJ1-5, with unresolved D. Germline loops: CDR1 MNHEY, CDR2 SVGAGI. V was trimmed by 0 bases and J by 0 bases, leaving 9 bases between them. The CDR3 is 16 residues long. Written as DNA, the CDR3 is TGTGCCAGCAGTTACTCAGTAGATTATAGCAATCAGCCCCAGCATTTT. Translation: CASSYSVDYSNQPQHF.

V and J are TRBV27 and TRBJ2-2; 11 bases line up with TRBD1. CDR1 and CDR2 from the germline V gene are MNHEY and SMNVEV (reference sequence). The CDR3 contains 18 residues. The J segment lost 7 bases and the V segment lost 3 bases, leaving 13 bases of the junction unmatched. CDR3 protein: CASSFSTGTGGLGGELFF. In nucleotides, the CDR3 is TGTGCCAGCAGTTTTTCAACCGGGACAGGGGGGTTAGGCGGGGAGCTGTTTTTT.

The chain combines TRBV30 with TRBJ2-7; TRBD1 matches at 7 bases. The J segment lost 5 bases and the V segment lost 3 bases, leaving 7 bases of the junction unmatched. This CDR3 is 13 amino acids long. Germline lookup yields CDR1 GTSNPN and CDR2 SVGIG (reference sequence). The CDR3 bases are TGTGCCTGGAGAAGGCCAGGGGGTGACGAGCAGTACGTC. Amino acids: CAWRRPGGDEQYV.

The rearrangement uses TRBV28 and TRBJ2-4; 11 bases map to TRBD1. V shed 3 bases and J 1 base; nucleotides not matched to a gene: 8. The CDR3 covers 18 residues. Germline V gene data show CDR1 as MDHEN and CDR2 as SYDVKM. The CDR3 DNA reads as TGTGCCAGCAGTTTGGGACAGGGGGTTGGAGCGGCCAAAAACATTCAGTACTTC. It is translated as CASSLGQGVGAAKNIQYF.

The rearrangement links TRBV11-2 to TRBJ2-7; D call uncertain. The CDR3 covers 13 residues. In germline, CDR1 is SGHAT, CDR2 FQNNGV. V was cut by 5 bases and J by 5 bases, with 13 bases left in between. DNA of the CDR3: TGTGCCAGCAGCCTCCCCTCCCGGGACGAGCAGTACTTC. Its translation is CASSLPSRDEQYF.

The rearrangement links TRBV10-3 to TRBJ2-2; 7 bases map to TRBD1. The germline V gene encodes CDR1 ENHRY and CDR2 SYGVKD. The trim removed 2 bases at V and 5 bases at J, leaving 2 bases unmatched. This CDR3 has 14 amino acids. CDR3 sequence: CAISETGETGELFF. The CDR3 DNA follows: TGTGCCATCAGTGAGACAGGGGAGACCGGGGAGCTGTTTTTT.

This clone turned up a few times. The rearrangement uses TRBV6-5 and TRBJ1-3, with 7 positions matching TRBD1. This CDR3 spans 14 amino acids. V shed 10 bases and J 3 bases; nucleotides not matched to a gene: 9. The germline V gene has CDR1 MNHEY and CDR2 SVGAGI. The DNA for the CDR3 is TGTGCCACCGTCCGGGACAGCCATGGAAACACCATATATTTT. It specifies CATVRDSHGNTIYF.

The chain combines TRBV2 with TRBJ1-5; TRBD1 might be the D (6 bases). The V end was cut by 7 bases, the J end by 0 bases, with 13 bases between. The CDR3 sequence is 15 residues long. CDR1 and CDR2 (germline): SNHLY, FYNNEI. This CDR3 reads CASKQGFGSNQPQHF. Here the CDR3 DNA reads TGTGCCAGCAAACAGGGATTTGGTAGCAATCAGCCCCAGCATTTT.

V is TRBV6-5 and J is TRBJ2-4, with D maybe TRBD1 (5 bases). Looked up from germline, CDR1 is MNHEY and CDR2 is SVGAGI. The V and J ends lost 0 bases and 9 bases respectively, with 9 bases between them. The CDR3 contains 13 residues. The CDR3 protein is CASSYSRESIQYF. For the CDR3, the DNA is TGTGCCAGCAGTTACTCCAGGGAAAGCATTCAGTACTTC.

The chain combines TRBV28 with TRBJ2-1, with 8 nucleotides matching TRBD2. The germline V gene has CDR1 MDHEN and CDR2 SYDVKM. Trimming removed 2 bases from V and 9 bases from J; junction bases left unmatched: 18. The CDR3 runs to 18 residues. CDR3 DNA sequence: TGTGCCAGCAGTTTAGGACTAGCCTCTAGACCCACGGGAGGTGAGCAGTTCTTC. Its protein is CASSLGLASRPTGGEQFF.

The rearrangement joins TRBV4-1 to TRBJ1-4; possibly TRBD1 for D (6 bases). Per the germline V gene, CDR1 is MGHRA and CDR2 is YSYEKL. This CDR3 comprises 15 residues. The V end lost 0 bases, the J end lost 4 bases, and 9 bases lay between the germline ends. The CDR3 DNA follows: TGCGCCAGCAGCCAAGAGACAGGAGGTAATGAAAAACTGTTTTTT. Amino acids: CASSQETGGNEKLFF.

The chain joins TRBV23-1 to TRBJ2-3, with 9 bases lining up with TRBD2. TRBV23-1 is given ORF status, its function remaining uncertain. The CDR3 spans 15 residues. Trimming at V came to 6 bases and at J to 2 bases, leaving 6 bases not matched to a gene. The CDR3 sequence is CASRLSGGPTDTQYF. In DNA, the CDR3 is TGCGCCAGCAGGCTTAGCGGGGGACCCACAGATACGCAGTATTTT.

The J gene is TRBJ2-3, the V gene TRBV7-6, with D perhaps matching TRBD2 (5 bases). Germline V lookup: CDR1 SGHVS, CDR2 FNYEAQ. The CDR3 sequence is 12 residues long. V was cut by 8 bases and J by 4 bases, with 10 bases left in between. CDR3 protein: CASGGSSDTQYF. Here the CDR3 DNA reads TGTGCCAGCGGAGGTAGTTCAGATACGCAGTATTTT.

The chain is built from TRBV11-3 and TRBJ2-1; maybe TRBD2 (5 bases). The CDR3 is 16 residues long. Germline CDR1 and CDR2: SGHNT and YENEEA. Between the trimmed V and J ends, which lost 1 base and 8 bases, there was a span of 18 bases. This CDR3 reads CASSLAGDLYGDEQFF. CDR3 sequence (DNA): TGTGCCAGCAGCTTAGCTGGGGATTTGTACGGGGATGAGCAGTTCTTC.

V gene TRBV14 combines with J gene TRBJ1-1, with 7 bases fitting TRBD1. The V and J ends lost 1 base and 4 bases, in that order; junction bases with no gene match: 6. In germline, CDR1 is SGHDN, CDR2 FVKESK. CDR3 length equals 15 residues. The CDR3 spells CASSQGRGLSTEAFF. CDR3 sequence (DNA): TGTGCCAGCAGCCAAGGAAGGGGGCTTAGCACTGAAGCTTTCTTT.

This chain joins TRBV28 and TRBJ2-7; 10 bases are shared with TRBD1. J was trimmed by 0 bases and V by 5 bases; bases with no gene match: 1. From germline, CDR1 is MDHEN and CDR2 SYDVKM. This CDR3 comprises 14 residues. In nucleotides, the CDR3 is TGTGCCAGCAGTCGGACAGGGGGCTCCTACGAGCAGTACGTC. Translation gives CASSRTGGSYEQYV.

The chain employs TRBV29-1 and TRBJ1-5; D not certain. Germline CDR1 SQVTM, CDR2 ANQGSEA. This CDR3 has 13 amino acids. V was clipped by 7 bases and J by 1 base, with 11 bases between them. The CDR3, as DNA: TGCAGCGCCTTAAGCTTCAGCAATCAGCCCCAGCATTTT. It encodes CSALSFSNQPQHF.